This TCR beta chain was captured in a study of control samples from healthy donors and cancer patients (dated by TCRdb to 2019 to 2021). The method behind the library was the immunoSEQ multiplex PCR assay. In TCRdb, the immuneACCESS table is reduced to in-frame sequences with V and J assigned. These tables do not hold every clone; where another copy was compared, an unresolved V gene accounts for under half, and the others remain unexplained. The sample has 150,000 to 200,000 clones on record, 91% of them singletons. Roughly 1.6% of the sample belongs to the ten largest clones. The sample holds a few counts of this clone. Its recognized antigen is unknown. Base qualities are missing; no much larger clone stands one base away. The sample consisted of blood. The clonotype originates from a woman younger than 45 in good health.

CDR3 protein: CASSPISSYNSPLHF. The nucleotide sequence is TGTGCCAGTAGCCCGATTAGCTCCTATAATTCACCCCTCCACTTT. Rearrangement joined TRBV19 to TRBJ1-6, with the D gene too uncertain to name. The CDR3 spans 15 residues, from the cysteine through the phenylalanine. The retained sequence is limited to the CDR3, 45 bases, with the frame set at the first base. CDR1 LNHDA and CDR2 SQIVND are derived from the germline V gene (reference sequence). V gives up 6 bases and J gives up 0 bases, and the segment between their germline ends measures 9 bases.